These T cell receptor beta chains were read from a single sample in a study of cytomegalovirus exposure and HLA in healthy donors. The method was immunoSEQ multiplex PCR; TCRdb's version includes in-frame clones alone and lacks a portion of them. The repertoire holds about 120,000 clones, with 81% as singletons. The specimen was PBMCs. The receptors come from a woman aged 40 to 50 in good health and CMV-seronegative. CDR3s include the opening cysteine and the closing phenylalanine or tryptophan.

TRBV7-9 | CASSLAQGEGEKLFF
TRBV5-1 | CASSSGTGGYEQYF
TRBV28 | CASSFLLGLAGASNTGELFF
TRBV7-9 | CASTPLAGAGYEQYF
TRBV5-1 | CASSSQGSAYGYTF
TRBV28 | CAGSFPSEETQYF
TRBV5-6 | CASSLRDRVPEAFF
TRBV7-9 | CASLSGGKSGELFF
TRBV27 | CASSSLAGAPSFNEQFF
TRBV30 | CAWKGGSTEAFF
TRBV7-9 | CASSLVAGASYEQYF
TRBV27 | CASSLKWYGTSGSREYNEQFF
TRBV7-2 | CASTGTGGTRGANVLTF